This T cell receptor (beta chain) comes out of a study of T cells in Graves' hyperthyroidism and ophthalmopathy. To note about this clonotype: A much larger clone differs by one base, so this may be a read error.

RNA transcripts yielded amplified TCR beta CDR3 regions. The HTBI primer set was used in a first-round RT-PCR of the TCR CDR3. Each CDR3 protein gets one entry after TCRdb re-called the multiplex PCR reads with MiXCR. The table has about 590,000 distinct CDR3 sequences, about a sixth seen once. The TCR sequence derives from a woman in her thirties with Graves' hyperthyroidism. What was sequenced was blood.

Here the CDR3 reads CAVGLHAAYNEQFF. The CDR3 DNA reads TGTGCCGTAGGACTCCATGCCGCCTACAATGAGCAGTTCTTC. The chain couples TRBV27 to TRBJ2-1, with TRBD2 as a possible D gene (5 bases). V was cut by 11 bases and J by 2 bases, with 16 bases left in between. CDR3 size: 14 residues. CDR1 and CDR2 from the germline V gene are MNHEY and SMNVEV (reference sequence).